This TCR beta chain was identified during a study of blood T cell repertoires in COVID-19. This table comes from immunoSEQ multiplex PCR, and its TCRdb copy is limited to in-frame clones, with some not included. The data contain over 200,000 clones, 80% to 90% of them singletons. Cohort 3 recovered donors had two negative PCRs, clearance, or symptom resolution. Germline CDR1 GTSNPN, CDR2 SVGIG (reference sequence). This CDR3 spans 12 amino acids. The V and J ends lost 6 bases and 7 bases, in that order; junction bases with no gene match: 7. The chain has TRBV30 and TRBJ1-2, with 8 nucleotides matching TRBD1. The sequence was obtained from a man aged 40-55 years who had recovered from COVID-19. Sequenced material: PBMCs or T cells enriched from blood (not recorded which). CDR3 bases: TGTGCCTGCAGTACAGGGGGTAGTGGCTACACCTTC. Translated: CACSTGGSGYTF.